Listed here is a single TCR beta chain. Its antigen is not yet known. Germline is not matched at one junction end, which may reflect a read error. Genomic DNA was used as template for profiling of TCR beta VDJ combinations and CDR3 sequences. An Illumina HiSeq 2000 was used for TCR repertoire sequencing. Processing in the source paper ran as follows. TRBV/TRBJ rearrangement plots, CDR3 size and DJ length profiles, and Simpson's diversity index were used to assess repertoires. The immunodominant clone was defined as the most abundant DNA sequence in deep sequencing data. CDR3 amino acid sequences were checked for sharing across subjects and were also compared against the VDJdb database and published repertoires. TCRdb reprocessed the public reads (quality trimming at Q25 with fastp, clone calling with MiXCR) and kept in-frame beta chains. Under each unique CDR3 protein, matching rows form one entry showing the most common genes and DNA. The V and J calls reflect TCRdb's pipeline rather than the authors' work. For this sample there are 200,000 to 250,000 distinct CDR3 sequences; 34% appear just once. The ten largest clonotypes hold around 1.1% of the sample.

In this study, sorted CD4+ and CD8+ T cells from the blood of healthy subjects and of severe aplastic anemia patients had their TCR repertoires deep-sequenced. Ficoll-Paque density gradient centrifugation was used to isolate peripheral blood mononuclear cells. Before DNA extraction, CD4+ and CD8+ T cells were sorted with FACS or magnetic beads. The sample is drawn from a study of CD8+CD57+ T cells in acquired aplastic anemia (dated by TCRdb to the late 2010s). Regarding the study in general: Extracted DNA from sorted CD4+ and CD8+ cells averaged about 3 ug, ranging from 0.2 to 27.4 ug. An average of approximately 9.8 million reads for CD4+ cells and under 13 million reads for CD8+ cells was obtained from healthy donor samples. Study-wide findings and limitations: Between patients and healthy controls, no significant difference in CD8+ Simpson's diversity was found (P=0.060). Twenty-nine CD8+ CDR3 sequences were shared between patients and controls but appeared highly expressed in patients and within their immunodominant clones.

Counted from cysteine to phenylalanine, this CDR3 has 13 amino acids. The retained sequence is limited to the CDR3, 39 bases, with the frame set at the first base. This clonotype was obtained from a human donor in good health, serving as a control. This receptor chain uses TRBV12-3 or TRBV12-4 and TRBJ2-3, with 7 central nucleotides matching TRBD1. The specimen sequenced was sorted CD4+, CD8+, or CD8+CD57+ T cells (not recorded which) from PBMCs. Here the CDR3 is given as CASSLQGPDTQCF. Read as DNA, the sequence is TGTGCCAGCAGTCTACAGGGGCCAGATACGCAGTGTTTT.